This paragraph reports one T cell receptor (beta chain). Its antigen remains unidentified. The sample holds no much larger clone one base away, and base qualities are not on file. In Seattle, one collaborating source enrolled patients while the infection was active and tracked those patients longitudinally over the course of disease. Collaborating institutions collected whole blood in K2EDTA tubes following their own protocols. For TCRbeta analysis, collaborators shipped samples in one of three forms: frozen whole blood, isolated PBMCs, or DNA extracted from either of those sample types. This sample stems from a study of blood T cell repertoires in COVID-19 (dated by TCRdb to the early 2020s). In terms of the full investigation: Samples from collaborators originated in the United States, Italy and Spain and spanned both the acute and convalescent phases of COVID-19. The prospective study material was composed of cDNA or gDNA derived from T cells, B-cell-depleted T cells, or PBMCs. Deeply sampled blood TCRbeta repertoires from subjects exposed to, actively infected with, or recovered from COVID-19 were included in the dataset. The repertoires were released in a freely available public database meant as a resource for research on the immune response to SARS-CoV-2. Samples were obtained from the ongoing ImmuneRACE study (first 160 participants) and from roughly 1,300 subjects provided by 6 global collaborators. The sample metadata nearly always contained a de-identified subject ID, COVID-19 status, age in years and sex. Where available, HLA class I and class II types were taken from metadata supplied by the sample provider and were not determined by assay-based typing. Summary of the overall study and its limitations: The amount of clinical and demographic metadata varied by source and participant and was provided uncurated.

TCRbeta CDR3 regions were amplified from genomic DNA using the immunoSEQ Assay, a bias-controlled multiplex PCR. For the original study's pipeline: Within the assay, amplification of reference gene primers was used to estimate how many nucleated cells each sample contained. To quantify the absolute abundance of each unique TCRbeta CDR3 rearrangement, sequence reads were collapsed and filtered. Productive Simpson clonality was computed per sample as the square root of Simpson's diversity index over productive rearrangements. Held by TCRdb, this immuneACCESS table contains in-frame sequences only and omits some clones. Under half of the omission traces to an unresolved V gene where checked; the cause of the rest is unknown. That table furnishes V, J and clone size, whereas the DNA furnished D and trimming. The sample records under 250,000 clones, 92% of which are singletons. The leading ten clones occupy over 0.75% of the sample.

Compared with germline, V lacks 3 bases and J lacks 10 bases; bases without a gene match: 6. From its cysteine to its phenylalanine, the CDR3 spans 13 amino acids. Here the CDR3 DNA is all that survives: 39 bases in frame from base 1. According to the germline V gene, CDR1 reads SNHLY and CDR2 reads FYNNEI. This sequence uses TRBV2 and TRBJ2-1, with 7 central nucleotides matching TRBD1. The specimen was peripheral blood. The clonotype was recovered from a man aged 55-75 years with COVID-19, enrolled during active disease. The sequence in DNA is TGTGCCAGCAGTGACAGGGGGTGGTGGGAGCAGTTCTTC. This encodes CASSDRGWWEQFF.